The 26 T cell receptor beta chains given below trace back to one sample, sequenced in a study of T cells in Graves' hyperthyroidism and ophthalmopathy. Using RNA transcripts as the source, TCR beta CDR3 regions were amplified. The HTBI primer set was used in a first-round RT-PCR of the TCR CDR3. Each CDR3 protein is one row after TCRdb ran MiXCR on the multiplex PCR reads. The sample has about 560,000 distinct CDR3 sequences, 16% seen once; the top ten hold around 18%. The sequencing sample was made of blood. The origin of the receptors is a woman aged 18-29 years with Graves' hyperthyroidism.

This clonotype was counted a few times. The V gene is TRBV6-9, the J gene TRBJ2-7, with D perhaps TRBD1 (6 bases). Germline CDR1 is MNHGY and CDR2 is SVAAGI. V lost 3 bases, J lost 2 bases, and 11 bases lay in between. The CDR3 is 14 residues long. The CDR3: CASSYFGQTYEQYF. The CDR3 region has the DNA TGTGCCAGCAGTTACTTCGGACAGACCTACGAGCAGTACTTC.

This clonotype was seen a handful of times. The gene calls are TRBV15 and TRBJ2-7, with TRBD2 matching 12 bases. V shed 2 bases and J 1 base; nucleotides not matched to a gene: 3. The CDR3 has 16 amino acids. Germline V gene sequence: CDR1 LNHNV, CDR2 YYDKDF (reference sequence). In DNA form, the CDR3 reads TGTGCCACCAGCAGACGCACTAGCGGGAGGTCCTACGAGCAGTACTTC. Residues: CATSRRTSGRSYEQYF. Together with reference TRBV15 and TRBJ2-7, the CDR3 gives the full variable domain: DAMVIQNPRYQVTQFGKPVTLSCSQTLNHNVMYWYQQKSSQAPKLLFHYYDKDFNNEADTPDNFQSRRPNTSFCFLDIRSPGLGDTAMYLCATSRRTSGRSYEQYFGPGTRLTVT.

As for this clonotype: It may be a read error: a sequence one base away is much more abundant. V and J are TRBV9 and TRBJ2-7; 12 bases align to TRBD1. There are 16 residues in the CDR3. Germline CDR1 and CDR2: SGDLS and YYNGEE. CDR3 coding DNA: TGTCCCAGCAGCGTGGGGGACAGGGGGCTTTCCTACGAGCAGTACTTC. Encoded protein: CPSSVGDRGLSYEQYF.

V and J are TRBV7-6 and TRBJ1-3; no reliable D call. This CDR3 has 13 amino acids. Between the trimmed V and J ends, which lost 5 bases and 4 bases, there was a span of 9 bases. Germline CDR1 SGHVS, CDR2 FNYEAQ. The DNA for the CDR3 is TGTGCCAGCAGCCTTTTCACCGGAAACACCATATATTTT. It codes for CASSLFTGNTIYF.

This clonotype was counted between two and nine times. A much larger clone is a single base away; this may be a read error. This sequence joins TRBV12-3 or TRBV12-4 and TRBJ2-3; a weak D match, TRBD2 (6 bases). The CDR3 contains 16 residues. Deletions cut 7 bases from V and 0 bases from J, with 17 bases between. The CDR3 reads CASTIVAESSTDTQYF. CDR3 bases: TGTGCCAGCACCATAGTAGCGGAGTCTAGCACAGATACGCAGTATTTT.

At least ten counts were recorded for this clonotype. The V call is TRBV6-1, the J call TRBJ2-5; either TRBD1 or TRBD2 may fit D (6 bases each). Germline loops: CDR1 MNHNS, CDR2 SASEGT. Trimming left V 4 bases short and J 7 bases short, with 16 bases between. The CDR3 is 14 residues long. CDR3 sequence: CASSGKTGLRTQYF. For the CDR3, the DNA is TGTGCCAGCAGTGGAAAGACAGGACTACGGACCCAGTACTTC.

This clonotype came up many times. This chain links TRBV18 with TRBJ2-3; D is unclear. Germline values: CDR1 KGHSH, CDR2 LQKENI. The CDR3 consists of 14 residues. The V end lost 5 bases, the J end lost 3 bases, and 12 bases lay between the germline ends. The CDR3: CASSSIDPTDTQYF. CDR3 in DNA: TGTGCCAGCTCATCCATCGACCCGACAGATACGCAGTATTTT.

The CDR3 nucleotides are TGTGCCAGCAGCGGGAATGGGGGGGACAGCATGGGCTACACCTTC. Translating it yields CASSGNGGDSMGYTF. The V gene is TRBV5-6, the J gene TRBJ1-2, with TRBD1 matching over 7 bases. This CDR3 has 15 residues. Germline V gene lookup returns CDR1 SGHDT and CDR2 YYEEEE. The ends lost 4 bases at V and 8 bases at J; junction bases unmatched: 14. The full variable domain, rest sourced from reference TRBV5-6 and TRBJ1-2, is DAGVTQSPTHLIKTRGQQVTLRCSPKSGHDTVSWYQQALGQGPQFIFQYYEEEERQRGNFPDRFSGHQFPNYSSELNVNALLLGDSALYLCASSGNGGDSMGYTFGSGTRLTVV.

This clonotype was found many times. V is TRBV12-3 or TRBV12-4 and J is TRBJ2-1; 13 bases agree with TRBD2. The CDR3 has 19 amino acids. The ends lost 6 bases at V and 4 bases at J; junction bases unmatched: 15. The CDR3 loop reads CASSTRGLAGTRGYNEQFF. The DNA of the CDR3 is TGTGCCAGCAGCACACGGGGACTAGCGGGGACCCGGGGGTACAATGAGCAGTTCTTC.

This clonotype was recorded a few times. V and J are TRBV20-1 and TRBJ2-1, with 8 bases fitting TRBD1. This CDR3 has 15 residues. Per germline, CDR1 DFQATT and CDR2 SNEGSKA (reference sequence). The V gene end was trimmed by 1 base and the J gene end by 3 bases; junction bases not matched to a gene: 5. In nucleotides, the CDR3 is TGCAGTGCTAGAGTCCCAGGGGGCCTCTACAATGAGCAGTTCTTC. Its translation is CSARVPGGLYNEQFF.

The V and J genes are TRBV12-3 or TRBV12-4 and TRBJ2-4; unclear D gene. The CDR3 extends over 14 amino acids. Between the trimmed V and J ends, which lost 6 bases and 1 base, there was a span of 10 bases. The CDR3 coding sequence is TGTGCCAGCAGGCGAAACGGGGCCAAAAACATTCAGTACTTC. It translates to CASRRNGAKNIQYF.

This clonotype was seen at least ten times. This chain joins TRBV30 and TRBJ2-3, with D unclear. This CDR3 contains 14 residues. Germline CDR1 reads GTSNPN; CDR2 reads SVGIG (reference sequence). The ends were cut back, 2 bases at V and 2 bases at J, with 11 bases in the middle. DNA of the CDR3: TGTGCCTGGAGTCCCCGGATTTACACAGATACGCAGTATTTT. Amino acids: CAWSPRIYTDTQYF.

CDR3 DNA: TGTGCCAGTATGATCAGGGAGGGGGCCAACGTCCTGACTTTC. It yields the protein CASMIREGANVLTF. This chain connects TRBV19 to TRBJ2-6; TRBD1 or TRBD2 may be the D gene (5 bases each). In germline, CDR1 is LNHDA, CDR2 SQIVND (reference sequence). Trimming removed 7 bases from V and 4 bases from J, with 11 bases in between. The CDR3 consists of 14 residues.

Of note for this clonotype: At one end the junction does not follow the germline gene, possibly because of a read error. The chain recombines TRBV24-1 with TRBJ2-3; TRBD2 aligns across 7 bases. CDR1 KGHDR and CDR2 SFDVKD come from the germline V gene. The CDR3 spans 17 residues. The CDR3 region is CATNDLIASGGTDTQYF. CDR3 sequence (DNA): TGTGCCACCAATGATTTGATAGCCAGCGGGGGCACAGATACGCAGTATTTT.

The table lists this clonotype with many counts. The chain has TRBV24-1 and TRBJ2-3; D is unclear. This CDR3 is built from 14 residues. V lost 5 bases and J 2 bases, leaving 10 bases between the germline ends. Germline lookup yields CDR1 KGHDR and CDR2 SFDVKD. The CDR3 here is CATSGSGYTDTQYF. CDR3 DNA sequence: TGTGCCACCAGTGGATCGGGTTACACAGATACGCAGTATTTT.

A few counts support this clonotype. CDR3 nucleotides: TGCGCCAGCAGTGGGCTAGCTTACACAGATACGCAGTATTTT. It translates to CASSGLAYTDTQYF. This chain links TRBV10-2 with TRBJ2-3, with D perhaps matching TRBD2 (5 bases). Germline V gene sequence: CDR1 WSHSY, CDR2 SAAADI. The CDR3 consists of 14 residues. V was trimmed by 4 bases and J by 2 bases, leaving 10 bases between them.

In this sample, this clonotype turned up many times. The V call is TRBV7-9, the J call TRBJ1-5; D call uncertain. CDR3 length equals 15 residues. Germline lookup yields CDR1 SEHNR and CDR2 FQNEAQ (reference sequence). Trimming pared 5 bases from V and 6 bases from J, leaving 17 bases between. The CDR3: CASSPTRPGIQPQHF. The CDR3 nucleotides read TGTGCCAGCAGCCCGACCCGGCCAGGAATTCAGCCCCAGCATTTT.

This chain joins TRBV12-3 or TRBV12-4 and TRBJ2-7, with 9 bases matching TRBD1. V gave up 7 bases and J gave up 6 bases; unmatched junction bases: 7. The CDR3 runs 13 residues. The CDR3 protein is CASNSGTGTEQYF. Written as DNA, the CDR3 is TGTGCCAGCAACTCCGGGACAGGGACCGAGCAGTACTTC.

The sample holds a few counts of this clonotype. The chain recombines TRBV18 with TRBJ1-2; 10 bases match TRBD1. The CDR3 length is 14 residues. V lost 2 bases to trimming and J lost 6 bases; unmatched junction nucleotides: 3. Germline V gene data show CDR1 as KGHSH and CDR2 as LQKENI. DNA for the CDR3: TGTGCCAGCTCACCAGGGGGACAGGGGAATGGCTACACCTTC. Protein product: CASSPGGQGNGYTF.

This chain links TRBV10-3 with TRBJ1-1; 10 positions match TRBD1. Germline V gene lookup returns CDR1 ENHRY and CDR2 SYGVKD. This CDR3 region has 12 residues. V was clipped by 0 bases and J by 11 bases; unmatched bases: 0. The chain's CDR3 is CAISESDRGAFF. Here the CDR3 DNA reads TGTGCCATCAGTGAGTCGGACAGGGGGGCTTTCTTT.

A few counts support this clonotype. Written as DNA, the CDR3 is TGTGCCAGCAGCCTAACCCGATCTGGGGGCAGCAATAATTCACCCCTCCACTTT. The encoded protein is CASSLTRSGGSNNSPLHF. The chain carries TRBV7-8 and TRBJ1-6; possible D gene TRBD1, 6 bases. Trimming removed 5 bases from V and 5 bases from J, with 22 bases in between. Germline CDR1 reads SGHVS; CDR2 reads FQNEAQ. CDR3 length equals 18 residues.

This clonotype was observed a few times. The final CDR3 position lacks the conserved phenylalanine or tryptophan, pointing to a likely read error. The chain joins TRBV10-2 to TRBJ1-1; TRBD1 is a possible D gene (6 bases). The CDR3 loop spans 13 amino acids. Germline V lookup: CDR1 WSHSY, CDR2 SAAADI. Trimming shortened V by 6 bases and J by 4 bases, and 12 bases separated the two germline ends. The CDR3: CASSRDRFTEAFL. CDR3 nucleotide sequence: TGCGCCAGCAGCCGCGACAGGTTCACTGAAGCTTTCCTT.

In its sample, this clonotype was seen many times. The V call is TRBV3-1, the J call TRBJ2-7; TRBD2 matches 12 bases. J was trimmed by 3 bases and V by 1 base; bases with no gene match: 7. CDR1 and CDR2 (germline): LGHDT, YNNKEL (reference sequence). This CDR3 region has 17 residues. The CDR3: CASSQVWRLAGDYEQYF. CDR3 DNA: TGTGCCAGCAGCCAAGTTTGGAGACTAGCGGGGGACTACGAGCAGTACTTC.

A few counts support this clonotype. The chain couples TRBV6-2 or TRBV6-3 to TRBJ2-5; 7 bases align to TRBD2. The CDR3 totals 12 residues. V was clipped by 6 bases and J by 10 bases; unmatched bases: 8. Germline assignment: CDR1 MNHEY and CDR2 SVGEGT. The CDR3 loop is CASRPPGGGQYF. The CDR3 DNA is TGTGCCAGCAGACCCCCCGGCGGGGGCCAGTACTTC.

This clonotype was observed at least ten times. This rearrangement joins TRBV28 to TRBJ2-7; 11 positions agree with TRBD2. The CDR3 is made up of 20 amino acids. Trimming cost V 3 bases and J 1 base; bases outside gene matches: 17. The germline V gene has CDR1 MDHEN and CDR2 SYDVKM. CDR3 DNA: TGTGCCAGCAGTTTTTCCGGGCTAGCGGGAGGCCTGTGGGCGTCCTACGAGCAGTACTTC. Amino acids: CASSFSGLAGGLWASYEQYF.

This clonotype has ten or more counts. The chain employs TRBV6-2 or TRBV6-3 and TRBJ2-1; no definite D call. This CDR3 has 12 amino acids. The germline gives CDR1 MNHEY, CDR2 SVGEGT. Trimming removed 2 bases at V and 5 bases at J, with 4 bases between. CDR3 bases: TGTGCCAGCAGTTACCCCGACAATGAGCAGTTCTTC. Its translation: CASSYPDNEQFF.